The text below deals with one T cell receptor beta chain. These data originate in a study of blood T cell repertoires in COVID-19. This CDR3 contains 14 residues. Trimming removed 5 bases at V and 6 bases at J, with 13 bases between. Looked up from germline, CDR1 is SGHTA and CDR2 is FQGTGA. As processed by the authors: Estimation of nucleated cell counts relied on the amplification of reference gene primers. TCRdb's copy holds only in-frame clones and misses some; the assay was immunoSEQ multiplex PCR. That table is the source of V, J and clone size, and D and trimming were worked out from the DNA. The table lists tens of thousands of clones, just over 85% of them singletons.

The source material was peripheral blood. The rearrangement uses TRBV7-3 and TRBJ2-2; D possibly corresponds to TRBD2 (5 bases). The TCR originated in a woman aged 70-85 years with acute or convalescent COVID-19. DNA of the CDR3: TGTGCCAGCAGCACGGGGTCTTACCCCGGGGAGCTGTTTTTT. Translated: CASSTGSYPGELFF.